The rows below give T cell receptor beta chains drawn from one sample of a study of blood T cells in healthy people across ages. TCRdb fed the 5' RACE reads into MiXCR, producing one record per CDR3 protein. The sample carries 1.2 million to 1.5 million distinct CDR3 sequences, approximately 63% recorded once. Sequencing used blood. The origin of the receptors is a man in his late teens or twenties in good health. The CDR3 runs from the conserved cysteine through the conserved F or W. The D gene is left open where the match is weak. Not every row has a clone size; where given, it reads once, few, many or a size class.

j_call clone_size v_call d_call cdr3_nt cdr3_aa
TRBJ2-7 . TRBV7-9 TRBD1 TGTGCCAGCAGTCAACCGGGACAGGGGGCTTACGAGCAGTACTTC CASSQPGQGAYEQYF
TRBJ2-5 . TRBV12-3/TRBV12-4 . TGTGCCAGCAACCAATACGGGGAGACCCAGTACTTC CASNQYGETQYF
TRBJ2-1 . TRBV20-1 TRBD1 TGCAGTGCTAGACCTGGGACAGGGGGCGTGGGGTTGAATGAGCAGTTCTTC CSARPGTGGVGLNEQFF
TRBJ2-1 . TRBV20-1 TRBD2 TGCAGTGCCGGTCCTAGCGGAAGAAACAATGAGCAGTTCTTC CSAGPSGRNNEQFF
TRBJ1-2 . TRBV25-1 TRBD1 TGTGCCAACCCTTCGTGGACAGGCCGATGCTCTAACTATGGCTACACCTTC CANPSWTGRCSNYGYTF
TRBJ2-1 . TRBV15 . TGTGCCACCCGAAATCTCCTGAGCTCCTACAATGAGCGGTTCTTC CATRNLLSSYNERFF
TRBJ2-3 few TRBV7-2 . TGTGCCAGCAGCTTAAGGGGGTTTGATACGCAGTATTTT CASSLRGFDTQYF
TRBJ2-3 . TRBV15 TRBD2 TGTGCCACCAGCACCTCCCAGGGACTAGCGGGAACAGATACGCAGTATTTT CATSTSQGLAGTDTQYF
TRBJ2-5 . TRBV6-5 TRBD2 TGTGCCAGCAGTCGGGCTCAACGGGGGGAGGGAGAGACCCAGTACTTC CASSRAQRGEGETQYF
TRBJ2-7 . TRBV23-1 TRBD2 TGCGCCAGCGGGAATAGCGGGAGCGTCTCCTACGAGCAGTACTTC CASGNSGSVSYEQYF
TRBJ2-1 . TRBV11-2 . TGTGCCAGCAGCTTAGTCGGCGCGGGCAGCGACAATGAGCAGTTCTTC CASSLVGAGSDNEQFF
TRBJ1-6 . TRBV4-1 . TGCGCCAGCAGCCAAGGGTCCGGGTGGGGTTCACCCCTCCACTTT CASSQGSGWGSPLHF
TRBJ2-1 . TRBV28 TRBD1 TGTGCCAGCAGCCCACTCCTGGGACAGGGGCCGCGGGATGAGCAGTTCTTC CASSPLLGQGPRDEQFF
TRBJ1-4 . TRBV11-2 TRBD1 TGTGCCAGCAGCCGGTCAGGGGGATGGAATGAAAAACTGTTTTTT CASSRSGGWNEKLFF
TRBJ1-1 few TRBV7-2 . TGTGCCAGCAGAGGGGGAGAAGCTTTCTTT CASRGGEAFF
TRBJ2-1 . TRBV12-3/TRBV12-4 TRBD2 TGTGCCAGCAGTCCGGGGGGAGGGCTTGACAATGAGCAGTTCTTC CASSPGGGLDNEQFF
TRBJ2-6 . TRBV29-1 . TGCAGCGTTCGAGGACAGTCCCTAAGCTCTGGGGCCAACGTCCTGACTTTC CSVRGQSLSSGANVLTF
TRBJ2-3 . TRBV7-8 TRBD2 TGTGCCAGCAGCCGAAGGTTGACTAGCGGGGGGACAGATACGCAGTATTTT CASSRRLTSGGTDTQYF
TRBJ2-7 many TRBV4-3 TRBD2 TGCGCCAGCAGCTTTACGACTAGCGGGGGTTACGAGCAGTACTTC CASSFTTSGGYEQYF
TRBJ2-7 . TRBV20-1 TRBD1 TGCAGTGCTACCACGACAGGGGACCTAACCTACGAGCAGTACTTC CSATTTGDLTYEQYF
TRBJ2-3 few TRBV5-1 . TGCGCCAGCAGCTTGGCCGGGTCTGACACAGATACGCAGTATTTT CASSLAGSDTDTQYF
TRBJ2-6 . TRBV24-1 . TGTGCCACCAGTGGAGAAGGCAGTCACGCCAACGTCCTGACTTTC CATSGEGSHANVLTF
TRBJ2-3 few TRBV29-1 TRBD2 TGCAGCGTTGTGCCCAGGGAGGGGAGCACAGATACGCAGTATTTT CSVVPREGSTDTQYF
TRBJ2-5 few TRBV6-6 . TGTGCCAGCGCCGTAGGGCCAACGGGGGAGCAGTACTTC CASAVGPTGEQYF
TRBJ2-2 few TRBV27 TRBD1 TGTGCCACCGCCCACCTCAGGACAGGGGGGATCGGGGAGCTGTTTTTT CATAHLRTGGIGELFF
TRBJ2-7 . TRBV7-9 TRBD2 TGTGCCAGCAGCTTAGCGCAAGGTTTAGCGGGGGAGACCTACGAGCAGTACTTC CASSLAQGLAGETYEQYF
TRBJ2-7 . TRBV12-3/TRBV12-4 TRBD2 TGTGCCAGCAGTAGGACTAGCGGGGGGACCTACGAGCAGTACTTC CASSRTSGGTYEQYF
TRBJ2-3 . TRBV7-9 . TGTGCCAGCGAAGGGATGCATGGGGGCGGGGATACGCAGTATTTT CASEGMHGGGDTQYF
TRBJ2-7 few TRBV21-1 . TGTGCCAGCAGCAAAGTAGGGTCAGGGGGTTCCCACGAGCAGTACTTC CASSKVGSGGSHEQYF
TRBJ2-1 . TRBV4-3 TRBD2 TGCGCCAGCAGCCAAGATCTGCGCCTAGCGGGGGGCAATGAGCAGTTCTTC CASSQDLRLAGGNEQFF
TRBJ2-5 . TRBV30 . TGTGCCTGGAGTGTGGACAGCCAAGAGACCCAGTACTTC CAWSVDSQETQYF
TRBJ1-2 . TRBV5-1 . TGCGCCAGCAGCTTGGAGGGGGGCCTACTTCCCTATGGCTACACCTTC CASSLEGGLLPYGYTF
TRBJ2-3 . TRBV5-1 TRBD2 TGCGCCAGCAGCTTGGCCGGACTAGCGGGAGATCAGGATACGCAGTATTTT CASSLAGLAGDQDTQYF
TRBJ2-3 few TRBV29-1 . TGCAGCGTTGAAGCGGGGGATACGCAGTATTTT CSVEAGDTQYF
TRBJ2-7 few TRBV7-2 . TGTGCCAGCAGTCGCGTGGGGCCCTACGAGCAGTACTTC CASSRVGPYEQYF
TRBJ2-6 . TRBV28 TRBD2 TGTGCCAGCAGTTTGTCTACGGGGGGTGGGGCCAACGTCCTGACTTTC CASSLSTGGGANVLTF
TRBJ1-2 few TRBV2 TRBD1 TGTGCCAGCAGTGAAGTAAGGGGACAGACCCATAACTATGGCTACACCTTC CASSEVRGQTHNYGYTF
TRBJ2-2 . TRBV6-4 . TGTGCCAGCAGAGAAGTACAGGGAGTCGGGGAGCTGTTTTTT CASREVQGVGELFF
TRBJ2-7 . TRBV29-1 . TGCAGCGTTGTTGGGCCCCTCTCCTACGAGCAGTACTTC CSVVGPLSYEQYF
TRBJ2-4 . TRBV25-1 . TGTGCCAGCAGTGATCAGGGCGCCAAAAACATTCAGTACTTC CASSDQGAKNIQYF
TRBJ2-2 once TRBV9 . TGTGCCAGCAGCGGGACAAAGTCCGGGGAGCTGTTTTTT CASSGTKSGELFF
TRBJ2-7 once TRBV4-1 . TGCGCCAGCAGCCAGATTGCATTACTGCAAGGTTATCAGTACTTC CASSQIALLQGYQYF
TRBJ2-3 . TRBV4-1 . TGCGCCAGCAGCCAAGGGGGGAGAGACACAGATACGCAGTATTTT CASSQGGRDTDTQYF
TRBJ2-7 . TRBV12-3/TRBV12-4 . TGTGCCAGCAGTTTAGGGGGGCTCTTGACCTACGAGCAGTACTTC CASSLGGLLTYEQYF
TRBJ1-2 . TRBV5-1 . TGCGCCAGCAGCTCGGGAGGAAGGAAGGACGGCTACACCTTC CASSSGGRKDGYTF
TRBJ1-2 . TRBV4-3 . TGCGCCAGCAGCCCTTCTAGGTTTGGGGGCTACACCTTC CASSPSRFGGYTF
TRBJ1-1 few TRBV29-1 . TGCAGCGTGGGGGCAGGGGCTGAAGCTTTCTTT CSVGAGAEAFF
TRBJ2-1 few TRBV24-1 TRBD1 TGTGCCACCAGCTCCGGGACAGGGGGTACTGAGCAGTTCTTC CATSSGTGGTEQFF
TRBJ2-3 few TRBV2 TRBD1 TGTGCCAGCGGACCCGACAGGGGTACAGATACGCAGTATTTT CASGPDRGTDTQYF
TRBJ2-6 . TRBV4-1 . TGCGCCAGCAGCCCATGGCACTCTGGGGCCAACGTCCCGACTTTC CASSPWHSGANVPTF
TRBJ2-7 few TRBV20-1 TRBD2 TGCAGTGCTAGCAGTCTAGCGGGGATTTACGAGCAGTACTTC CSASSLAGIYEQYF
TRBJ2-3 once TRBV20-1 . TGCAGTGCTCACACACGTAGAGAGCTCCCTAGGCGGGATACGCAGTATTTT CSAHTRRELPRRDTQYF
TRBJ2-3 . TRBV5-1 . TGCGCCAGCAGGGAAGGGGCATATAGCACAGATACGCAGTATTTT CASREGAYSTDTQYF
TRBJ1-5 . TRBV7-8 . TGTGCCAGCAGCGGAGGAACACTGCTAAATCAGCCCCAGCATTTT CASSGGTLLNQPQHF
TRBJ2-7 . TRBV27 . TGTGCCAGCAGTTTAGTGGCCCCCCCAACTCTCGAGCAGTACTTC CASSLVAPPTLEQYF
TRBJ2-1 . TRBV5-1 . TGCGCCAGCAGCACAAGACAGGACTACAATGAGCAGTTCTTC CASSTRQDYNEQFF
TRBJ1-4 . TRBV6-5 . TGTGCCAGCAGTACTTCCGCGGCAACTAATGAAAAACTGTTTTTT CASSTSAATNEKLFF